These T cell receptor beta chains were read from a single sample in a study of cytomegalovirus exposure and HLA in healthy donors. Sequenced by immunoSEQ multiplex PCR; TCRdb stores in-frame clones only, minus some. This sample carries some 180,000 clones, around three quarters of them seen once, and the ten largest clones take about 2.5%. Sequences were obtained from PBMCs. These receptors were obtained from a woman in her 30s in good health and CMV-seropositive. Each CDR3 is given with its conserved first and last residue. The D gene is left open where the match is weak. Only some rows state a clone size, as once, few, many or a class for expanded clones.

J gene: TRBJ2-7
V gene: TRBV30
D gene: TRBD2
clone size: -
CDR3 length: 13
CDR3 protein: CAFSSGGNYEQYF
CDR3 DNA: TGTGCCTTTTCTAGCGGGGGAAACTACGAGCAGTACTTC

J gene: TRBJ2-5
V gene: TRBV6-6
D gene: -
clone size: -
CDR3 length: 14
CDR3 protein: CASRPTGFAETQYF
CDR3 DNA: TGTGCCAGCAGGCCCACAGGATTCGCGGAGACCCAGTACTTC

J gene: TRBJ1-1
V gene: TRBV27
D gene: TRBD1
clone size: few
CDR3 length: 13
CDR3 protein: CASTSQGAAEAFF
CDR3 DNA: TGTGCCAGCACCTCACAGGGGGCAGCTGAAGCTTTCTTT

J gene: TRBJ2-2
V gene: TRBV5-1
D gene: -
clone size: -
CDR3 length: 15
CDR3 protein: CASSLGTASTGELFF
CDR3 DNA: TGCGCCAGCAGCTTGGGGACTGCTTCCACCGGGGAGCTGTTTTTT

J gene: TRBJ2-3
V gene: TRBV6-1
D gene: TRBD2
clone size: -
CDR3 length: 16
CDR3 protein: CASSEASGGYTDTQYF
CDR3 DNA: TGTGCCAGCAGTGAAGCTAGCGGGGGGTACACAGATACGCAGTATTTT

J gene: TRBJ2-3
V gene: TRBV4-1
D gene: -
clone size: -
CDR3 length: 13
CDR3 protein: CASSQVGANTQYF
CDR3 DNA: TGCGCCAGCAGCCAAGTGGGGGCCAATACGCAGTATTTT

J gene: TRBJ2-5
V gene: TRBV7-9
D gene: -
clone size: -
CDR3 length: 13
CDR3 protein: CASSFGGIETQYF
CDR3 DNA: TGTGCCAGCAGCTTCGGCGGGATAGAGACCCAGTACTTC

J gene: TRBJ2-5
V gene: TRBV19
D gene: -
clone size: -
CDR3 length: 14
CDR3 protein: CASSRSGFQETQYF
CDR3 DNA: TGTGCCAGTAGCCGGTCAGGGTTCCAAGAGACCCAGTACTTC

J gene: TRBJ2-7
V gene: TRBV27
D gene: -
clone size: -
CDR3 length: 14
CDR3 protein: CASSPGTPAYEQYF
CDR3 DNA: TGTGCCAGCAGCCCCGGGACACCGGCCTACGAGCAGTACTTC

J gene: TRBJ1-1
V gene: TRBV27
D gene: -
clone size: -
CDR3 length: 13
CDR3 protein: CASNLRGGTEAFF
CDR3 DNA: TGTGCCAGCAATCTTAGGGGGGGCACTGAAGCTTTCTTT

J gene: TRBJ2-4
V gene: TRBV4-1
D gene: -
clone size: -
CDR3 length: 18
CDR3 protein: CASSLIPKVALAKNSQYF
CDR3 DNA: TGCGCCAGCAGCCTGATCCCGAAGGTTGCTCTAGCCAAAAACAGTCAGTACTTC

J gene: TRBJ2-7
V gene: TRBV6-6
D gene: TRBD1
clone size: -
CDR3 length: 14
CDR3 protein: CASRLDRASYEQYF
CDR3 DNA: TGTGCCAGCAGACTGGACAGGGCCTCCTACGAGCAGTACTTC

J gene: TRBJ2-3
V gene: TRBV4-3
D gene: -
clone size: -
CDR3 length: 15
CDR3 protein: CASSQDGRPADTQYF
CDR3 DNA: TGCGCCAGCAGCCAAGATGGGAGGCCCGCAGATACGCAGTATTTT

J gene: TRBJ1-1
V gene: TRBV11-1
D gene: -
clone size: -
CDR3 length: 13
CDR3 protein: CASSFTGYTEAFF
CDR3 DNA: TGTGCCAGCAGCTTTACAGGGTACACTGAAGCTTTCTTT

J gene: TRBJ2-7
V gene: TRBV6-5
D gene: -
clone size: -
CDR3 length: 15
CDR3 protein: CASSYGAETPYEQYF
CDR3 DNA: TGTGCCAGCAGTTACGGAGCCGAGACTCCCTACGAGCAGTACTTC

J gene: TRBJ2-7
V gene: TRBV7-9
D gene: -
clone size: -
CDR3 length: 17
CDR3 protein: CASSLGPGFPGSYEQYF
CDR3 DNA: TGTGCCAGCAGCTTAGGACCCGGGTTCCCTGGGTCCTACGAGCAGTACTTC

J gene: TRBJ1-2
V gene: TRBV5-6
D gene: TRBD1
clone size: -
CDR3 length: 17
CDR3 protein: CASILRGAGGVLYGYTF
CDR3 DNA: TGTGCCAGCATTCTGAGGGGGGCAGGGGGCGTTCTGTATGGCTACACCTTC

J gene: TRBJ2-7
V gene: TRBV14
D gene: -
clone size: once
CDR3 length: 14
CDR3 protein: CASSFIEPGYEQYF
CDR3 DNA: TGTGCCAGCAGCTTTATCGAGCCGGGGTACGAGCAGTACTTC

J gene: TRBJ1-5
V gene: TRBV19
D gene: -
clone size: -
CDR3 length: 14
CDR3 protein: CASGGGTGNQPQHF
CDR3 DNA: TGTGCCAGTGGGGGGGGAACAGGCAATCAGCCCCAGCATTTT

J gene: TRBJ2-3
V gene: TRBV27
D gene: TRBD1
clone size: few
CDR3 length: 16
CDR3 protein: CASSLRAGQGQPTQYF
CDR3 DNA: TGTGCCAGCAGTTTAAGAGCGGGACAGGGGCAGCCTACGCAGTATTTT

J gene: TRBJ2-2
V gene: TRBV7-9
D gene: -
clone size: -
CDR3 length: 15
CDR3 protein: CASSSGGSSTGELFF
CDR3 DNA: TGTGCCAGCAGCTCGGGGGGCAGCTCCACCGGGGAGCTGTTTTTT

J gene: TRBJ2-5
V gene: TRBV14
D gene: -
clone size: once
CDR3 length: 14
CDR3 protein: CASSQVQARGRQYF
CDR3 DNA: TGTGCCAGCAGCCAAGTACAGGCCCGTGGAAGGCAGTACTTC

J gene: TRBJ2-2
V gene: TRBV7-9
D gene: -
clone size: -
CDR3 length: 18
CDR3 protein: CASSLVRRAGVNTGELFF
CDR3 DNA: TGTGCCAGCAGCTTAGTGCGTCGGGCAGGGGTGAACACCGGGGAGCTGTTTTTT

J gene: TRBJ2-5
V gene: TRBV10-2
D gene: -
clone size: -
CDR3 length: 13
CDR3 protein: CASSDDGSLTQYF
CDR3 DNA: TGCGCCAGCAGCGACGACGGGTCGTTGACCCAGTACTTC

J gene: TRBJ2-1
V gene: TRBV2
D gene: -
clone size: -
CDR3 length: 13
CDR3 protein: CASMKEFSNEQFF
CDR3 DNA: TGTGCCAGCATGAAAGAATTTAGCAATGAGCAGTTCTTC

J gene: TRBJ1-3
V gene: TRBV10-2
D gene: TRBD1
clone size: -
CDR3 length: 14
CDR3 protein: CASGGRTGTDTIYF
CDR3 DNA: TGCGCCAGCGGAGGTCGGACAGGGACCGACACCATATATTTT

J gene: TRBJ2-1
V gene: TRBV4-2
D gene: TRBD2
clone size: -
CDR3 length: 20
CDR3 protein: CASSQVWSSGGSSSYNEQFF
CDR3 DNA: TGTGCCAGCAGCCAAGTCTGGTCTAGCGGGGGGTCCAGCTCCTACAATGAGCAGTTCTTC

J gene: TRBJ2-7
V gene: TRBV10-3
D gene: TRBD1
clone size: -
CDR3 length: 17
CDR3 protein: CAISEPSGLQGAHEQYF
CDR3 DNA: TGTGCCATCAGTGAGCCTTCGGGATTACAGGGGGCCCACGAGCAGTACTTC

J gene: TRBJ2-1
V gene: TRBV4-3
D gene: -
clone size: -
CDR3 length: 14
CDR3 protein: CASSPNDSGNEQFF
CDR3 DNA: TGCGCCAGCAGCCCTAATGACTCGGGAAATGAGCAGTTCTTC

J gene: TRBJ2-7
V gene: TRBV7-2
D gene: TRBD2
clone size: -
CDR3 length: 15
CDR3 protein: CASSKLAGGGHEQYF
CDR3 DNA: TGTGCCAGCAGCAAACTAGCGGGGGGCGGGCACGAGCAGTACTTC

J gene: TRBJ1-4
V gene: TRBV7-9
D gene: -
clone size: -
CDR3 length: 15
CDR3 protein: CSSSLAKGHPEKLFF
CDR3 DNA: TGTTCCAGCAGCTTAGCCAAGGGACATCCGGAAAAACTGTTTTTT

J gene: TRBJ1-5
V gene: TRBV21-1
D gene: -
clone size: -
CDR3 length: 23
CDR3 protein: CASSKKEQTATGGYPYSNQPQHF
CDR3 DNA: TGTGCCAGCAGCAAAAAGGAACAAACGGCGACAGGGGGTTACCCGTATAGCAATCAGCCCCAGCATTTT

J gene: TRBJ1-4
V gene: TRBV28
D gene: TRBD1
clone size: few
CDR3 length: 14
CDR3 protein: CASSRGQHREKLFF
CDR3 DNA: TGTGCCAGCAGCCGGGGACAGCACCGTGAAAAACTGTTTTTT

J gene: TRBJ1-3
V gene: TRBV10-1
D gene: TRBD1
clone size: -
CDR3 length: 15
CDR3 protein: CARGTAIRSGNTIYF
CDR3 DNA: TGCGCCAGGGGGACAGCGATTCGCTCTGGAAACACCATATATTTT

J gene: TRBJ2-7
V gene: TRBV27
D gene: TRBD2
clone size: -
CDR3 length: 17
CDR3 protein: CASSPTSGGARFNEQYF
CDR3 DNA: TGTGCCAGCAGTCCAACTAGCGGGGGGGCCAGATTTAACGAGCAGTACTTC

J gene: TRBJ2-3
V gene: TRBV28
D gene: -
clone size: -
CDR3 length: 14
CDR3 protein: CASSLGAGADTQYF
CDR3 DNA: TGTGCCAGCAGTTTAGGAGCGGGCGCAGATACGCAGTATTTT

J gene: TRBJ1-4
V gene: TRBV4-3
D gene: -
clone size: -
CDR3 length: 15
CDR3 protein: CASSLSGFVGEKLFF
CDR3 DNA: TGCGCCAGCAGCCTCTCAGGGTTTGTAGGTGAAAAACTGTTTTTT

J gene: TRBJ1-1
V gene: TRBV2
D gene: TRBD1
clone size: -
CDR3 length: 14
CDR3 protein: CASSGDRDGGGAFF
CDR3 DNA: TGTGCCAGCAGTGGGGACAGGGATGGAGGTGGAGCTTTCTTT

J gene: TRBJ2-2
V gene: TRBV7-9
D gene: TRBD1
clone size: few
CDR3 length: 16
CDR3 protein: CASSIRQGVNTGELFF
CDR3 DNA: TGTGCCAGCAGTATCAGACAGGGGGTCAACACCGGGGAGCTGTTTTTT

J gene: TRBJ1-6
V gene: TRBV13
D gene: -
clone size: -
CDR3 length: 17
CDR3 protein: CASSLNLGRSYNSPLHF
CDR3 DNA: TGTGCCAGCAGCTTAAATCTGGGCAGATCCTATAATTCACCCCTCCACTTT

J gene: TRBJ1-2
V gene: TRBV4-2
D gene: -
clone size: -
CDR3 length: 17
CDR3 protein: CASSQDLRGGRNYGYTF
CDR3 DNA: TGTGCCAGCAGCCAAGATCTTCGGGGAGGCCGAAACTATGGCTACACCTTC

J gene: TRBJ1-1
V gene: TRBV5-1
D gene: -
clone size: -
CDR3 length: 15
CDR3 protein: CASSYGRAGGAEAFF
CDR3 DNA: TGCGCCAGCAGCTACGGCAGGGCCGGGGGGGCTGAAGCTTTCTTT

J gene: TRBJ1-2
V gene: TRBV28
D gene: TRBD1
clone size: -
CDR3 length: 15
CDR3 protein: CASSTAGTGGRGYTF
CDR3 DNA: TGTGCCAGCAGTACCGCCGGGACAGGGGGGCGAGGCTACACCTTC

J gene: TRBJ2-1
V gene: TRBV7-6
D gene: TRBD2
clone size: -
CDR3 length: 16
CDR3 protein: CASSWGGTHGDNEQFF
CDR3 DNA: TGTGCCAGCAGCTGGGGGGGGACCCACGGGGACAATGAGCAGTTCTTC

J gene: TRBJ1-3
V gene: TRBV6-5
D gene: -
clone size: -
CDR3 length: 15
CDR3 protein: CASGPIGEAGNTIYF
CDR3 DNA: TGTGCCAGCGGGCCGATAGGGGAAGCGGGAAACACCATATATTTT

J gene: TRBJ1-2
V gene: TRBV9
D gene: -
clone size: -
CDR3 length: 13
CDR3 protein: CASSVGGDYGYTF
CDR3 DNA: TGTGCCAGCAGCGTAGGCGGAGACTATGGCTACACCTTC

J gene: TRBJ1-6
V gene: TRBV5-1
D gene: -
clone size: -
CDR3 length: 13
CDR3 protein: CASRGRENSPLHF
CDR3 DNA: TGCGCCAGCCGGGGGAGGGAGAATTCACCCCTCCACTTT

J gene: TRBJ2-7
V gene: TRBV9
D gene: -
clone size: -
CDR3 length: 15
CDR3 protein: CASSVEGGPSYEQYF
CDR3 DNA: TGTGCCAGCAGCGTAGAGGGGGGGCCCTCCTACGAGCAGTACTTC

J gene: TRBJ2-5
V gene: TRBV12-5
D gene: TRBD2
clone size: -
CDR3 length: 14
CDR3 protein: CASGRGLAEETQYF
CDR3 DNA: TGTGCTAGTGGTCGGGGACTAGCGGAAGAGACCCAGTACTTC

J gene: TRBJ2-2
V gene: TRBV5-4
D gene: -
clone size: -
CDR3 length: 15
CDR3 protein: CASTPARGYTGELFF
CDR3 DNA: TGTGCCAGCACACCAGCTAGGGGTTACACCGGGGAGCTGTTTTTT

J gene: TRBJ1-5
V gene: TRBV27
D gene: TRBD1
clone size: -
CDR3 length: 15
CDR3 protein: CASSSGQGVNQPQHF
CDR3 DNA: TGTGCCAGCAGCTCGGGACAGGGAGTCAATCAGCCCCAGCATTTT

J gene: TRBJ1-6
V gene: TRBV14
D gene: -
clone size: -
CDR3 length: 15
CDR3 protein: CASSQDWQGNSPLHF
CDR3 DNA: TGTGCCAGCAGCCAAGATTGGCAGGGGAATTCACCCCTCCACTTT

J gene: TRBJ1-4
V gene: TRBV30
D gene: -
clone size: few
CDR3 length: 17
CDR3 protein: CAWSLPRRGRTNEKLFF
CDR3 DNA: TGTGCCTGGAGCCTCCCCCGCCGGGGTCGAACTAATGAAAAACTGTTTTTT

J gene: TRBJ1-1
V gene: TRBV2
D gene: -
clone size: once
CDR3 length: 18
CDR3 protein: CASSGAGSGSSVNTEAFF
CDR3 DNA: TGTGCCAGCAGTGGGGCGGGGTCAGGTAGTTCGGTGAACACTGAAGCTTTCTTT

J gene: TRBJ1-5
V gene: TRBV7-2
D gene: -
clone size: -
CDR3 length: 15
CDR3 protein: CASSLGIGSIQPQHF
CDR3 DNA: TGTGCCAGCAGCTTAGGTATAGGGAGTATTCAGCCCCAGCATTTT

J gene: TRBJ2-2
V gene: TRBV28
D gene: -
clone size: -
CDR3 length: 13
CDR3 protein: CASSLGGAGELFF
CDR3 DNA: TGTGCCAGCAGTTTAGGGGGCGCCGGGGAGCTGTTTTTT

J gene: TRBJ1-4
V gene: TRBV2
D gene: TRBD1
clone size: once
CDR3 length: 13
CDR3 protein: CASGGATNEKLFF
CDR3 DNA: TGTGCCTCAGGGGGTGCAACTAATGAAAAACTGTTTTTT